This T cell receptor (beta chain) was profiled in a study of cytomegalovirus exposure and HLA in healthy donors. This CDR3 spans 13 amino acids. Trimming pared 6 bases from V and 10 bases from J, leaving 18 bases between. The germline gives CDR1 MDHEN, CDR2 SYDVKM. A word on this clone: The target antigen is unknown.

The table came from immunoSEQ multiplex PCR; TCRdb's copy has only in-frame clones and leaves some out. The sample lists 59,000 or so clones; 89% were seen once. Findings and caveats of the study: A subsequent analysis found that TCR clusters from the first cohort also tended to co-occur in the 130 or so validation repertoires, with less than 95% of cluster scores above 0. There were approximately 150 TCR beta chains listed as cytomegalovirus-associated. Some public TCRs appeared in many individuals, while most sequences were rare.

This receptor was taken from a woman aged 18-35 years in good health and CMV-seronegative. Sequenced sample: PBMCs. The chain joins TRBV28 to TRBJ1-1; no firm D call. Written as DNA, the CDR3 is TGTGCCAGCAGCCCCGGACCGTCCCTAGCAGCTTTCTTT. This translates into CASSPGPSLAAFF.